The 29 T cell receptor beta chains given below trace back to one sample, sequenced in a study of CXCR3-negative and CXCR3-positive naive CD8 T cells. General study points: Higher TRB CDR3 hydrophobicity marked CXCR3-positive naive cells relative to CXCR3-negative naive cells.

Libraries of TRB cDNA were made by 5' RACE and carried UMIs. TCRdb reworked the 5' RACE reads into one entry per CDR3 protein, no DNA. The sample is made up of tens of thousands of distinct CDR3 sequences, and the top ten hold 0.55% to 0.7% of it. The antigens these receptors bind are not known. The sample consisted of naive CXCR3+ CD8+ T cells from blood. Stated subset: CD45RO-CCR7+CD27+CD95- naive CD8+ T cells expressing CXCR3 (TNR3+). The origin of the receptors is a human donor in good health. Some clones in this sample may be carry-over from other donors' samples.

V and J are TRBV11-3 and TRBJ2-7. This CDR3 spans 13 amino acids. CDR1 and CDR2 (germline): SGHNT, YENEEA. CDR3 residues: CASSLRGTYEQYF.

The rearrangement uses TRBV7-8 and TRBJ2-5; there is no DNA to check the TCRdb D call of TRBD2. Germline V gene sequence: CDR1 SGHVS, CDR2 FQNEAQ. This CDR3 has 20 amino acids. CDR3 in amino acids: CASSFTGLAGATEVWETQYF.

This chain connects TRBV7-6 to TRBJ2-5; TCRdb's D call, TRBD1, is unchecked because there is no DNA. CDR1 is SGHVS, CDR2 FNYEAQ, per germline. This CDR3 has 17 amino acids. The CDR3 reads CASSFLEGQGASETQYF.

V is TRBV20-1 and J is TRBJ2-7; TCRdb returns TRBD1, unconfirmable since there is no DNA. Germline lookup yields CDR1 DFQATT and CDR2 SNEGSKA (reference sequence). This CDR3 is 16 amino acids long. The CDR3 spells CSARDLGTGDSYEQYF.

The V gene is TRBV9, the J gene TRBJ2-5; TCRdb's D gene call, TRBD1, goes unchecked for lack of DNA. The CDR3 extends over 16 amino acids. The V gene's germline CDR1 is SGDLS and CDR2 YYNGEE. CDR3: CASSGDRGAYQETQYF.

This rearrangement joins TRBV29-1 to TRBJ2-3; the D call of TRBD1 rests on TCRdb alone, since no DNA is present to check it. The CDR3 runs to 14 residues. From germline, CDR1 is SQVTM and CDR2 ANQGSEA. CDR3 sequence reads: CSVSTGVPTDTQYF.

The chain combines TRBV19 with TRBJ2-1; TCRdb returns TRBD2, unconfirmable since there is no DNA. This CDR3 is built from 12 residues. The germline V gene encodes CDR1 LNHDA and CDR2 SQIVND (reference sequence). CDR3 in amino acids: CASSGGLGEQFF.

V and J are TRBV19 and TRBJ2-3; absent DNA, TCRdb's TRBD2 call cannot be checked. Germline V gene sequence: CDR1 LNHDA, CDR2 SQIVND (reference sequence). This CDR3 spans 11 amino acids. CDR3 in amino acids: CASTRGDTQYF.

The J gene is TRBJ2-1, the V gene TRBV29-1. The germline V gene has CDR1 SQVTM and CDR2 ANQGSEA. The CDR3 covers 15 residues. The CDR3 spells CSVEDLASSYNEQFF.

The rearrangement links TRBV4-2 to TRBJ2-1; TCRdb's assignment of TRBD2 cannot be checked, as there is no DNA. The CDR3 length is 14 residues. CDR1 and CDR2 from the germline V gene are LGHNA and YNFKEQ. The CDR3 protein is CASSPGLAGYEQFF.

The chain has TRBV28 and TRBJ2-1. Germline CDR1 reads MDHEN; CDR2 reads SYDVKM. CDR3 length: 12 residues. CDR3 region: CASNSFYNEQFF.

V is TRBV30 and J is TRBJ2-7; lacking DNA, the TRBD1 call made by TCRdb goes unchecked. Germline CDR1 reads GTSNPN; CDR2 reads SVGIG (reference sequence). There are 12 residues in the CDR3. CDR3 protein: CAWSPRHNEQYF.

The V gene is TRBV4-1, the J gene TRBJ1-1; the D call from TCRdb, TRBD1, cannot be confirmed without DNA. The CDR3 length is 15 residues. From germline, CDR1 is MGHRA and CDR2 YSYEKL. This CDR3 reads CASSQYPGFDTEAFF.

This rearrangement joins TRBV4-3 to TRBJ1-1; checking the TCRdb D call of TRBD1 is not possible without DNA. Germline CDR1 LGHNA, CDR2 YSLEER. This CDR3 is 14 amino acids long. CDR3 region: CASSHEAGQGVSFF.

The chain joins TRBV28 to TRBJ1-4; the TCRdb call, TRBD1, lacks DNA for checking. CDR3 length: 15 residues. CDR1 is MDHEN and CDR2 is SYDVKM in the germline V gene. The CDR3 reads CASSWPGPTNEKLFF.

The V call is TRBV5-1, the J call TRBJ2-2. Germline CDR1 is SGHRS and CDR2 is YFSETQ. This CDR3 has 12 amino acids. CDR3 residues: CASSFSTGELFF.

J is TRBJ1-2 and V is TRBV13; TCRdb proposes TRBD1, but this gene call is untestable without DNA. CDR1 and CDR2 (germline): PRHDT, FYEKMQ (reference sequence). CDR3 length: 18 amino acids. The CDR3 region is CASSGTGTGFYGNYGYTF.

The chain combines TRBV28 with TRBJ2-2. Germline V gene sequence: CDR1 MDHEN, CDR2 SYDVKM. This CDR3 contains 14 residues. The CDR3 sequence is CASIFYGSTGELFF. The whole variable domain, filled in from reference TRBV28 and TRBJ2-2, reads DVKVTQSSRYLVKRTGEKVFLECVQDMDHENMFWYRQDPGLGLRLIYFSYDVKMKEKGDIPEGYSVSREKKERFSLILESASTNQTSMYLCASIFYGSTGELFFGEGSRLTVL.

The chain has TRBV10-3 and TRBJ2-1; TCRdb's D call, TRBD1, is unchecked because there is no DNA. The CDR3 spans 13 residues. Germline lookup yields CDR1 ENHRY and CDR2 SYGVKD. CDR3: CAISESRVNEQFF.

This chain connects TRBV29-1 to TRBJ1-3. This CDR3 has 16 residues. Germline assignment: CDR1 SQVTM and CDR2 ANQGSEA. CDR3 protein: CSVEDKGRLSGNTIYF.

The rearrangement joins TRBV25-1 to TRBJ2-4; lacking DNA, the TRBD1 call made by TCRdb goes unchecked. Germline V gene lookup returns CDR1 MGHDK and CDR2 SYGVNS. CDR3 length equals 12 residues. The CDR3 sequence is CASSLGMGQHYF.

V and J are TRBV6-2 or TRBV6-3 and TRBJ2-7; as DNA is missing, the TRBD1 call by TCRdb cannot be tested. Germline assignment: CDR1 MNHEY and CDR2 SVGEGT. The CDR3 runs 14 residues. The CDR3 region is CASSSGTDSYEQYF.

V usage is TRBV20-1 and J usage is TRBJ2-7; TCRdb lists TRBD1, though no DNA is available to test this call. This CDR3 spans 14 amino acids. CDR1 is DFQATT and CDR2 is SNEGSKA in the germline V gene (reference sequence). The CDR3 protein is CSARDPPGEVEQYF.

This chain connects TRBV3-1 to TRBJ2-5; TCRdb picks TRBD1, but there is no DNA to check that call. The CDR3 is 15 amino acids. Germline loops: CDR1 LGHDT, CDR2 YNNKEL (reference sequence). The CDR3 loop reads CASSAPLIDQETQYF.

This chain connects TRBV28 to TRBJ1-2. Germline assignment: CDR1 MDHEN and CDR2 SYDVKM. The CDR3 has 17 amino acids. This CDR3 is CASSLGTATDLHLGYTF.

This rearrangement joins TRBV10-3 to TRBJ2-5; the TRBD2 assignment by TCRdb is unverifiable without DNA. The CDR3 extends over 17 amino acids. CDR1 ENHRY and CDR2 SYGVKD come from the germline V gene. The CDR3 region is CAISDIIGGENGETQYF.

The chain combines TRBV29-1 with TRBJ2-3; TCRdb's D gene call, TRBD1, goes unchecked for lack of DNA. The CDR3 has 13 amino acids. Germline-derived CDR1 and CDR2 are SQVTM and ANQGSEA. The CDR3: CSVHRGLTDTQYF.

The genes are TRBV4-1 and TRBJ2-1; TCRdb selects TRBD1, and the lack of DNA leaves this call unchecked. The CDR3 length is 15 residues. CDR1 and CDR2 (germline): MGHRA, YSYEKL. The CDR3 region is CASSQDREDWNEQFF.

The rearrangement links TRBV6-6 to TRBJ2-5; TCRdb calls TRBD2, which cannot be checked without DNA. The CDR3 length is 13 residues. The germline V gene encodes CDR1 MNHNY and CDR2 SVGAGI (reference sequence). CDR3 protein: CASGGTSGRSQYF.